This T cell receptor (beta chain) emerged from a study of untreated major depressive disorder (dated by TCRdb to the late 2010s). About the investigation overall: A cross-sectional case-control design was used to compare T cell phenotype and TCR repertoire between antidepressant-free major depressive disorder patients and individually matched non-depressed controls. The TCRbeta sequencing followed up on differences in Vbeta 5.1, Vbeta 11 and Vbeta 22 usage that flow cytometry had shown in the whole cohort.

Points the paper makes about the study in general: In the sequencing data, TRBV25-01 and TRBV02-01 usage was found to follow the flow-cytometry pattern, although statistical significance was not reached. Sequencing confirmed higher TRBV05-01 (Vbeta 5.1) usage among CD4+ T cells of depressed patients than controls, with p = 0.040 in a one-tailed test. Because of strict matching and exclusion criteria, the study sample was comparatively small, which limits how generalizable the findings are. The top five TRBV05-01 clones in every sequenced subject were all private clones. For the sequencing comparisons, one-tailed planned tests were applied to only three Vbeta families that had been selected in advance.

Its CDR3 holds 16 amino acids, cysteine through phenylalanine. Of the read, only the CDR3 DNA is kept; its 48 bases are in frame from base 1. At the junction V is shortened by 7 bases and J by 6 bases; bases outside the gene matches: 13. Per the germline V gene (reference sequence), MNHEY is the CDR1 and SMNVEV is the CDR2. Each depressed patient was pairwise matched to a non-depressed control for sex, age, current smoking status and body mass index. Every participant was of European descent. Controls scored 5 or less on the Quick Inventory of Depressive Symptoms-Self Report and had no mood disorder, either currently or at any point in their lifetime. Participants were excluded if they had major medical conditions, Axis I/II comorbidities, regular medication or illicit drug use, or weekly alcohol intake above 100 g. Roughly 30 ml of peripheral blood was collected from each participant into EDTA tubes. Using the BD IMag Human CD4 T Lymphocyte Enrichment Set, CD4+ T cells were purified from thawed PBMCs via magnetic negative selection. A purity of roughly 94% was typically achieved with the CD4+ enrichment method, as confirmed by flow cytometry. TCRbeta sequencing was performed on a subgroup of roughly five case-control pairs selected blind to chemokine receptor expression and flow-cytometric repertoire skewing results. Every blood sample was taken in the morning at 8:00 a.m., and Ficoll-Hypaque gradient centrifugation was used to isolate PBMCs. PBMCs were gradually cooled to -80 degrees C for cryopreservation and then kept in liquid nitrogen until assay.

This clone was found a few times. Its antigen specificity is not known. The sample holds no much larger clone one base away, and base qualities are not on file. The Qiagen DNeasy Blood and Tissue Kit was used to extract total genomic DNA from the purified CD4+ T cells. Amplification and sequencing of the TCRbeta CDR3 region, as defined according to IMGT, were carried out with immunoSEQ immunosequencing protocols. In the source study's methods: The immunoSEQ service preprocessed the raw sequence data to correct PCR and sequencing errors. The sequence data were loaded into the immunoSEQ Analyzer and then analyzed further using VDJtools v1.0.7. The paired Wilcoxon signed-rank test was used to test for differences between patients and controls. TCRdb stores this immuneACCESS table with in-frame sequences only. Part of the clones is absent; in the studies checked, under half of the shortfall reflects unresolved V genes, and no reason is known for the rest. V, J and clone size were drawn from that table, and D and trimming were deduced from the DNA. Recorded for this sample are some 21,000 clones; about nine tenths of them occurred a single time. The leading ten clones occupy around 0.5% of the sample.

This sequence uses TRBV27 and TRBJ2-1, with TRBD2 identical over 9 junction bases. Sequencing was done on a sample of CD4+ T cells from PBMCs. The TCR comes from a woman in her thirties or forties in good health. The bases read TGTGCCAGCAATGGGGTAGCGGGGGCTCCCAGCAATGAGCAGTTCTTC. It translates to CASNGVAGAPSNEQFF.